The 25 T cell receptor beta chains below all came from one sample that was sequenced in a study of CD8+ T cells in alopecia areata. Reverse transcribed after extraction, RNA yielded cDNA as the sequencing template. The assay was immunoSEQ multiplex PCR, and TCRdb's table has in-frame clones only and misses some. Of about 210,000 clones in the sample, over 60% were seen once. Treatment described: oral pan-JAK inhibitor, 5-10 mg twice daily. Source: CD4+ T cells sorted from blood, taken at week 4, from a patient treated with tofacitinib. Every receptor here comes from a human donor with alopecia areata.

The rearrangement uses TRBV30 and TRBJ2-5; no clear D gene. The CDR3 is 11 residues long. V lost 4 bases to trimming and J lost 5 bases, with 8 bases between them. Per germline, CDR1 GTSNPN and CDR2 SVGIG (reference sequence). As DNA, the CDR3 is TGTGCCTGGACTTTGACGGAGACCCAGTACTTC. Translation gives CAWTLTETQYF.

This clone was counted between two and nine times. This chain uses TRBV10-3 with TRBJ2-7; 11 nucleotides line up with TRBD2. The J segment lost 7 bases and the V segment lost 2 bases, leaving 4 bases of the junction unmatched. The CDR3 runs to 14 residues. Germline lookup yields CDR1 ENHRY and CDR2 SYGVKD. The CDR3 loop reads CAISETSGGLEQYF. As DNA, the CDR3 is TGTGCCATCAGTGAGACTAGCGGGGGCCTTGAGCAGTACTTC.

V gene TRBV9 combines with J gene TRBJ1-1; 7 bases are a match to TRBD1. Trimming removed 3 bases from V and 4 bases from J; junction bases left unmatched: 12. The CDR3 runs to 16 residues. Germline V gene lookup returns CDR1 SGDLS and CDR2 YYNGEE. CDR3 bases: TGTGCCAGCAGCGATACCTTAGGGGGCGGTGGCACTGAAGCTTTCTTT. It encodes CASSDTLGGGGTEAFF.

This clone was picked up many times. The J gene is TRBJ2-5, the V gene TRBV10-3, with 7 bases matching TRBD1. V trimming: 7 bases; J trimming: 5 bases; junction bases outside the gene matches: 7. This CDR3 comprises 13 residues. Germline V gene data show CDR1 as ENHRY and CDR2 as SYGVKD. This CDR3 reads CAITQDRDETQYF. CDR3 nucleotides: TGTGCCATCACCCAAGACAGGGATGAGACCCAGTACTTC.

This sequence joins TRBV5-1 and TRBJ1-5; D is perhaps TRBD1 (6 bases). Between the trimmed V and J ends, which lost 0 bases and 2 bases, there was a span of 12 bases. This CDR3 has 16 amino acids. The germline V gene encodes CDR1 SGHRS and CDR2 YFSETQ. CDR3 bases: TGCGCCAGCAGCTTGGACGGTAACAGGGGCAATCAGCCCCAGCATTTT. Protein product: CASSLDGNRGNQPQHF.

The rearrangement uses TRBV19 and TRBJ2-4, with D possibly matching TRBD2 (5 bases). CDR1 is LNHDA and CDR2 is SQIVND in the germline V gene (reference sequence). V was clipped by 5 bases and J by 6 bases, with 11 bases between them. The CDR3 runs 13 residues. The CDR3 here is CASSPGDLNIQYF. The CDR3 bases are TGTGCCAGTAGTCCCGGGGATCTAAACATTCAGTACTTC.

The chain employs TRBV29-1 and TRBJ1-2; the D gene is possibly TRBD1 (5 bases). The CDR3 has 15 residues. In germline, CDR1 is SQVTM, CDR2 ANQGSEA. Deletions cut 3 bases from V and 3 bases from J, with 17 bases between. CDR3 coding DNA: TGCAGCGTTGAGGGCGGGGGACGGAATTACTATGGCTACACCTTC. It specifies CSVEGGGRNYYGYTF.

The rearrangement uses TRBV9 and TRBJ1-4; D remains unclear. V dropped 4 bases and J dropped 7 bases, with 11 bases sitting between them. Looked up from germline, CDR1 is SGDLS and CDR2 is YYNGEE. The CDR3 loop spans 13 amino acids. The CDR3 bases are TGTGCCAGCAGCCCGACGTCGACTGAAAAACTGTTTTTT. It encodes CASSPTSTEKLFF.

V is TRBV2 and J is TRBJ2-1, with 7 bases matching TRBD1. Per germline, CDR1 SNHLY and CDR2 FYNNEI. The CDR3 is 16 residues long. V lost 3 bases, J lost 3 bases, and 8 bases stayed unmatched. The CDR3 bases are TGTGCCAGCAGTGATATCGGGACAGCCCTCTACAATGAGCAGTTCTTC. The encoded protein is CASSDIGTALYNEQFF.

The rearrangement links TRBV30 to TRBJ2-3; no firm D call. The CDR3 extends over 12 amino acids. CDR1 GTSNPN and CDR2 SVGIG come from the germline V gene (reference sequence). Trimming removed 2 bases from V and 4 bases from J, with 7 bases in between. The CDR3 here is CAWSSGADTQYF. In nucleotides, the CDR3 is TGTGCCTGGAGTTCTGGGGCAGATACGCAGTATTTT. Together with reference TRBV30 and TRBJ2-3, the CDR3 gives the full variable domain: SQTIHQWPATLVQPVGSPLSLECTVEGTSNPNLYWYRQAAGRGLQLLFYSVGIGQISSEVPQNLSASRPQDRQFILSSKKLLLSDSGFYLCAWSSGADTQYFGPGTRLTVL.

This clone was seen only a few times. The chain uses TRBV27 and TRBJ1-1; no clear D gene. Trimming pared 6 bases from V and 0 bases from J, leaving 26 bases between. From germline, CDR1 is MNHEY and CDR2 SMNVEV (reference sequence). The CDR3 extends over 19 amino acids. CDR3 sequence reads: CASRTTGVPTPLMNTEAFF. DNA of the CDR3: TGTGCCAGCAGAACGACCGGGGTTCCGACACCCCTCATGAACACTGAAGCTTTCTTT.

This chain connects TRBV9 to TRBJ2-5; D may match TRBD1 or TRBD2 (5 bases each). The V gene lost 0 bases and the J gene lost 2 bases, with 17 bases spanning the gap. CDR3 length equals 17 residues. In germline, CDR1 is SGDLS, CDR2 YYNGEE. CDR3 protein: CASSVGDLPNGQETQYF. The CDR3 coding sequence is TGTGCCAGCAGCGTAGGGGACCTGCCAAATGGTCAAGAGACCCAGTACTTC.

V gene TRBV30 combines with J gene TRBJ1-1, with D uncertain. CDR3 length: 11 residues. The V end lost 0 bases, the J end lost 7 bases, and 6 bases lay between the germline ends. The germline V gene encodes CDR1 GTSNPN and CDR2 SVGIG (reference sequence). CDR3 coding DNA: TGTGCCTGGAGTGTGGAGAGTGAAGCTTTCTTT. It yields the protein CAWSVESEAFF.

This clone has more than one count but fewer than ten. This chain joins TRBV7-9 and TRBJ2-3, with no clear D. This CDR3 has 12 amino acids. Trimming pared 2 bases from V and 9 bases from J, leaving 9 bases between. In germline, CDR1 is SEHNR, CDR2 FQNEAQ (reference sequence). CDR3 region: CASSLFLGTQYF. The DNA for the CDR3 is TGTGCCAGCAGCTTATTCCTAGGAACGCAGTATTTT.

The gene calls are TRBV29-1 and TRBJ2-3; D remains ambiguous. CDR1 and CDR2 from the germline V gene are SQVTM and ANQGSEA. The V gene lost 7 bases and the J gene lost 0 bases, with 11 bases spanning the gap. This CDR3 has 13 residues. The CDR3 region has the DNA TGCAGCGCCACATCGGTCAGCACAGATACGCAGTATTTT. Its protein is CSATSVSTDTQYF.

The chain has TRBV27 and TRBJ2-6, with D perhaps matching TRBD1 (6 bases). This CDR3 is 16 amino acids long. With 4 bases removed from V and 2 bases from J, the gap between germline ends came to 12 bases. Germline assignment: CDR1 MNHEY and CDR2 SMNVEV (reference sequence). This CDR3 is CASSSQGLTGANVLTF. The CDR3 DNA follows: TGTGCCAGCAGTTCGCAGGGGTTGACTGGGGCCAACGTCCTGACTTTC.

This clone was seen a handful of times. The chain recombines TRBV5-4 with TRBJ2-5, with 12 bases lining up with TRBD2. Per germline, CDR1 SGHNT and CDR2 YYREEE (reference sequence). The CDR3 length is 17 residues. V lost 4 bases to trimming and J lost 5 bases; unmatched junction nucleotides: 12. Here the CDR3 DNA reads TGTGCCAGCAGCCCTCTCCCGGGACTAGCGGGTTGGGAGACCCAGTACTTC. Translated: CASSPLPGLAGWETQYF.

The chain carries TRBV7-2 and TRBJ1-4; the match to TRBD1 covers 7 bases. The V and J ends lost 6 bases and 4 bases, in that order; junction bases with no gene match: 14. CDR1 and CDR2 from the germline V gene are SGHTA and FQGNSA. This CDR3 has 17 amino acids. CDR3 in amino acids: CASSPRRTGSLNEKLFF. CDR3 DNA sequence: TGTGCCAGCAGTCCCCGCCGGACAGGCTCCCTTAATGAAAAACTGTTTTTT.

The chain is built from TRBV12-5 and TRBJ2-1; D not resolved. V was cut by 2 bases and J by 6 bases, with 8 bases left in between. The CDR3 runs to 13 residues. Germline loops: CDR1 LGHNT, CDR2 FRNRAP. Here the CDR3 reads CASGLKGSNEQFF. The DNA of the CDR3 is TGTGCTAGTGGTTTGAAGGGTAGCAATGAGCAGTTCTTC.

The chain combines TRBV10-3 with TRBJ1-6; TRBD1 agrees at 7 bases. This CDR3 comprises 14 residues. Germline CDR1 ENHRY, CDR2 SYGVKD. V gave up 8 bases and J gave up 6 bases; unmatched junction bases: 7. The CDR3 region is CAIFSGQINSPLHF. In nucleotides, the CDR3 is TGTGCCATCTTTTCGGGACAGATTAATTCACCCCTCCACTTT.

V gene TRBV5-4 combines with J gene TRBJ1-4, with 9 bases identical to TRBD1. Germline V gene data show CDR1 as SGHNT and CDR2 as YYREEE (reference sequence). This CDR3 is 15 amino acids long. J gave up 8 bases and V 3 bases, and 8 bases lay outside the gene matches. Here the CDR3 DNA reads TGTGCCAGCAGCTCGGGACAGGGCCGGGGGGAAAAACTGTTTTTT. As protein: CASSSGQGRGEKLFF. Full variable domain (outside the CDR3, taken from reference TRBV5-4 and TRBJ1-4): ETGVTQSPTHLIKTRGQQVTLRCSSQSGHNTVSWYQQALGQGPQFIFQYYREEENGRGNFPPRFSGLQFPNYSSELNVNALELDDSALYLCASSSGQGRGEKLFFGSGTQLSVL.

CDR3 bases: TGTGCCAGCAATCTCCGCCGATCCTACACTGAAGCTTTCTTT. Translating gives CASNLRRSYTEAFF. The chain links TRBV6-5 to TRBJ1-1; D remains unclear. Trimming took 7 bases from V and 3 from J, leaving 15 bases between them. Germline V lookup: CDR1 MNHEY, CDR2 SVGAGI. The CDR3 has 14 residues.

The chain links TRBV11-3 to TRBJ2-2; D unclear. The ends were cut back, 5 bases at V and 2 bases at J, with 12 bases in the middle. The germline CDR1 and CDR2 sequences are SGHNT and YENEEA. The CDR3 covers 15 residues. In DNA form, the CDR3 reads TGTGCCAGCAGCGAACACGGGTCCAACACCGGGGAGCTGTTTTTT. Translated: CASSEHGSNTGELFF. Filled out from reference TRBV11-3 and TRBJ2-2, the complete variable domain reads EAGVVQSPRYKIIEKKQPVAFWCNPISGHNTLYWYLQNLGQGPELLIRYENEEAVDDSQLPKDRFSAERLKGVDSTLKIQPAELGDSAVYLCASSEHGSNTGELFFGEGSRLTVL.

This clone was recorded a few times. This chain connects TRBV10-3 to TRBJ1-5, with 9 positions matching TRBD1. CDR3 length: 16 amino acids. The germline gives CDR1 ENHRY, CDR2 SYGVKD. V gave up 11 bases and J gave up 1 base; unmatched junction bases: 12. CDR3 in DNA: TGTGCCGCAGGGACAGGGCCAGGGAAAAGCAATCAGCCCCAGCATTTT. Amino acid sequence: CAAGTGPGKSNQPQHF.

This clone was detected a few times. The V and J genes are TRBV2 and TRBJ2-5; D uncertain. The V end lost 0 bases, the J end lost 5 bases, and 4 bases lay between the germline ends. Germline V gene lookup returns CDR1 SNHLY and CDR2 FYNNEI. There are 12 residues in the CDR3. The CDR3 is CASSEAPETQYF. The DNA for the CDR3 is TGTGCCAGCAGTGAAGCTCCGGAGACCCAGTACTTC.